This TCR beta chain was found in a study of blood T cell repertoires in COVID-19. Study background: COVID-19 samples from acute and convalescent phases originated in the United States, Italy and Spain. Sources were T cells, B-cell-depleted T cells, or PBMCs; the material itself was cDNA or gDNA.

Source study methods: Quantification of nucleated cells was approximated via reference gene primer amplification. Only in-frame clones appear in the TCRdb table, and some are missing; sequencing was by immunoSEQ multiplex PCR. From that table come the V and J calls and clone size; the DNA was used to work out D and trimming. The table lists 150,000 to 200,000 clones, roughly 80% of them singletons, with 5.2% in the top ten. This clonotype originated in a woman between 25 and 40 years old with acute or convalescent COVID-19. Specimen: peripheral blood.

CDR3 DNA: TGTGCCAGCAGTCAGGACAGTCGATCGAATTCACCCCTCCACTTT. It codes for CASSQDSRSNSPLHF. The chain joins TRBV6-4 to TRBJ1-6; possible D gene TRBD1, 6 bases. Germline CDR1 and CDR2: MRHNA and SNTAGT. CDR3 length: 15 residues. The V gene lost 5 bases and the J gene lost 7 bases, with 15 bases spanning the gap.